Reported below is one T cell receptor beta chain. This sample is part of a study of blood T cell repertoires in COVID-19. Study information: The United States, Italy and Spain were the sources of the acute and convalescent COVID-19 samples.

The V segment lost 1 base and the J segment 3 bases; nucleotides outside the gene matches: 3. Germline CDR1 SGHRS, CDR2 YFSETQ. The CDR3 is made up of 15 amino acids. In the original workflow: Amplifying reference gene primers gave estimates of nucleated cell counts. Profiling relied on immunoSEQ multiplex PCR, and the TCRdb table lists in-frame clones only, not all of them. The D gene and trimming were derived from the DNA, and the V and J assignments and clone size from that table. Among under 130,000 clones, approximately 78% were seen once, and the ten largest hold 15%. This receptor was taken from a woman of 80 years or more with acute or convalescent COVID-19. The sequenced material came from peripheral blood. The rearrangement links TRBV5-1 to TRBJ2-2; 7 nucleotides agree with TRBD1. The CDR3 DNA reads as TGCGCCAGCAGCTTGAACACAGGGGACACCGGGGAGCTGTTTTTT. This encodes CASSLNTGDTGELFF. The full variable domain, with the rest looked up from reference TRBV5-1 and TRBJ2-2, is KAGVTQTPRYLIKTRGQQVTLSCSPISGHRSVSWYQQTPGQGLQFLFEYFSETQRNKGNFPGRFSGRQFSNSRSEMNVSTLELGDSALYLCASSLNTGDTGELFFGEGSRLTVL.